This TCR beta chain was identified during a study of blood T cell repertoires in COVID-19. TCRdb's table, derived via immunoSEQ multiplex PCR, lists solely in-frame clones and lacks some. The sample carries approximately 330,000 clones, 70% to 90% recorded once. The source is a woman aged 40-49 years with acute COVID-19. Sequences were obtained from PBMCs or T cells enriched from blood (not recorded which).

The CDR3 region is CASSVLSSGQPQHF. For the CDR3, the DNA is TGTGCCAGCAGTGTCCTGTCCTCAGGTCAGCCCCAGCATTTT. The V gene is TRBV2, the J gene TRBJ1-5; D gene unclear. With 4 bases removed from V and 6 bases from J, the gap between germline ends came to 13 bases. Germline V gene lookup returns CDR1 SNHLY and CDR2 FYNNEI. The CDR3 is 14 amino acids.